The clone carrying this T cell receptor beta chain has ten or more counts. What it recognizes is unknown. Trimming took 7 bases from V and 2 from J, leaving 15 bases between them. The length of the CDR3 is 15 residues. Germline CDR1 MNHEY, CDR2 SVGEGT. These data are taken from a study of read filtering for tumor transcriptome and immune sequencing. Overall study: Transcriptome libraries were built from DNase-treated RNA. Study observations and caveats: Single-read clonotypes: roughly 80% of IR-seq clonotypes (roughly 3.5% of reads), 60% to 75% of RNA-seq clonotypes (less than 50% of reads). This fraction held mixed bone marrow immune cells after CD138-negative sorting.

At the time of active disease, bone marrow was collected from every patient. From approximately 400 ng of RNA, a library with molecular barcoded alpha/delta and beta/gamma adaptors was made. TCRdb re-called the reads with MiXCR, one entry per CDR3 protein. The sample shows tens of thousands of distinct CDR3 sequences, roughly 13% of them seen only once. The TCR comes from a donor at least 40 years old with multiple myeloma. V usage is TRBV6-2 or TRBV6-3 and J usage is TRBJ1-5, with a weak D call TRBD1 (6 bases). The material sequenced was a population of CD138-negative cells sorted from bone marrow. CDR3 region: CASNDNRVRNQPQHF. CDR3 bases: TGTGCCAGCAACGACAACAGGGTCCGCAATCAGCCCCAGCATTTT.